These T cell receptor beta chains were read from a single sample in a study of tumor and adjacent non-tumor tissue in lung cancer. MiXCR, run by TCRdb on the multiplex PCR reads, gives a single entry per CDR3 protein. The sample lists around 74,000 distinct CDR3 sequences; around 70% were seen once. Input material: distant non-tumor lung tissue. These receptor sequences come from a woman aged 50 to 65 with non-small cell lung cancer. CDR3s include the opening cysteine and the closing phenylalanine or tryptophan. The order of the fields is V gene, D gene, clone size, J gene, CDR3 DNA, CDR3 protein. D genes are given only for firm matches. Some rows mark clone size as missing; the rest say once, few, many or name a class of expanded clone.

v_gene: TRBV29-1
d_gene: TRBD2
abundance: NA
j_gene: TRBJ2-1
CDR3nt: TGCAGCGTTGAAGTTGGCGGGAGGACCAAGTATGAGCAGTTCTTC
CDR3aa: CSVEVGGRTKYEQFF

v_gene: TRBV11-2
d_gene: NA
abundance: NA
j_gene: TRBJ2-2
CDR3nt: TGTGCCAGCAACATAGAACAATTAGGCGGGGAACTGTTTTTT
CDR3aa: CASNIEQLGGELFF

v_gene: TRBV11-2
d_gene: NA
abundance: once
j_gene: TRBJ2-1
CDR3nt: TGTGCCAGCAGCTTAGATCCTAGCGAGAGAAGTCCGGTCTTC
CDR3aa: CASSLDPSERSPVF

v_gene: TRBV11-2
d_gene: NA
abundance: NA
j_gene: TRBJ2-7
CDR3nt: TGTGCCAGCAGCTTAGCACAAGGCTGTGCCTACGAGCAGTACTTC
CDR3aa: CASSLAQGCAYEQYF

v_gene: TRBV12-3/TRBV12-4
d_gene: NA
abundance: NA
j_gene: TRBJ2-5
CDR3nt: TGTGCCAGCTGGGATGGAGGGACGCAAGAGACCCAATACTTC
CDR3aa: CASWDGGTQETQYF

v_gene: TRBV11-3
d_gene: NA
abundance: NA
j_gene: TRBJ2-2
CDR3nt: TGTGTCAGCAGCTTGCACGACACCGCGGAGCTGTTTTTT
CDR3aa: CVSSLHDTAELFF

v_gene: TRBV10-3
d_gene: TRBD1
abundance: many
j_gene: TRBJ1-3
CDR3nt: TGTGCCATCAGTGAGTCGAACAGGGGATCAGCAGGAAACACCATATATTTT
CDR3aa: CAISESNRGSAGNTIYF

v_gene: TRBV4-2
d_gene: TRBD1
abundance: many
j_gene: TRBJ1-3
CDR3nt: TGTGCCAGCAGCGAGACAGGGGGGACTGGAAACACCATATATTTT
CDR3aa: CASSETGGTGNTIYF

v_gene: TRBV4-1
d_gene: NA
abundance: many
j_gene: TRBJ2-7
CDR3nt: TGCGCCAGCAGCCAAGAGAGGGGTCCCTCCTACGAGCAGTACTTC
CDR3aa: CASSQERGPSYEQYF

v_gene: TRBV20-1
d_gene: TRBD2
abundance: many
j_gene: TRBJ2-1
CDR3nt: TGCAGTGCTAGGCTAGCGGGAAGAGGGCCCTACAATGAGCAGTTCTTC
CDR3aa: CSARLAGRGPYNEQFF

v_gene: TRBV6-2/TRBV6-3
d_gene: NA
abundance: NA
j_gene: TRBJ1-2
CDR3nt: TGTACCAGCAGTTACGGCAACTATGGCTACACCTTT
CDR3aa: CTSSYGNYGYTF

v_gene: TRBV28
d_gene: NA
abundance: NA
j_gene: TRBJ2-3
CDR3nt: TGTGCCAGCAGTCCACCGGGGGCCGGTGGGGCAGATACGCAGTATTTT
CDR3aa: CASSPPGAGGADTQYF

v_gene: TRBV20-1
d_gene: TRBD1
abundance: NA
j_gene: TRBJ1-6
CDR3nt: TGCAGTGCTAGTGTGACAGGGCCAAACGATTCACCCCTCCACTTT
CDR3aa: CSASVTGPNDSPLHF

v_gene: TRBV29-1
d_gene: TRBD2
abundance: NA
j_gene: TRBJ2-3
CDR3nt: TGCCGCGTTGACGGGATTAGCGGGAGGGACACAGATACGCAGTATTTT
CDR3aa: CRVDGISGRDTDTQYF

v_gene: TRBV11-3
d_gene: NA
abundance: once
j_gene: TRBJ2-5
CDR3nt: TGTGCCAACAGCTTAAATCGAAGTCAAGAGACCCAGTACTTC
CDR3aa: CANSLNRSQETQYF

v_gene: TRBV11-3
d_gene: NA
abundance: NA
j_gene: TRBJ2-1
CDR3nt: TGTGCCAGCAGTTTAGACGGCCGGGTAGGCGGCAATGAGCAGTTCTTC
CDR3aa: CASSLDGRVGGNEQFF

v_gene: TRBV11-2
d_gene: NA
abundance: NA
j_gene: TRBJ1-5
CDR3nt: TGTGCCAGCGGCTTAGCGGGCCGAGGCAATAAGCACCAGCATTTT
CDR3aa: CASGLAGRGNKHQHF

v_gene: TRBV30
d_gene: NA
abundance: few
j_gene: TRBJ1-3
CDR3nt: TGTGCCTGGAGTCCTTCGTGGCGATCTGGAAACACCATATATTTT
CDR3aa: CAWSPSWRSGNTIYF

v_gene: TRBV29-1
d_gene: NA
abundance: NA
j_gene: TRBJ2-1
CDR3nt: TGCAGCGTTGCACCCGTGCGGACATTAAGCAATGAGCACTTTTTT
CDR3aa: CSVAPVRTLSNEHFF

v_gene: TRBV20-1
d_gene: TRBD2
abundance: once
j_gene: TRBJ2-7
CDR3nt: TGCAATGCATATCTAGGGGGGACTAGCGGGAGTTACGAGCGGTACTTC
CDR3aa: CNAYLGGTSGSYERYF

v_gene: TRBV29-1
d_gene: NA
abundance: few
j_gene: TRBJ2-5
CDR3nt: TGCAGCGTCTCGGACGCCTATCACCCAGGGCAAGAGACCCAGTACTTC
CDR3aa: CSVSDAYHPGQETQYF

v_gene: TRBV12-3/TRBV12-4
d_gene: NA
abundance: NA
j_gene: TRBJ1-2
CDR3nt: TGTGCCATCAGTTTGAGGACAGCGTATGGCTATACCTTC
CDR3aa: CAISLRTAYGYTF

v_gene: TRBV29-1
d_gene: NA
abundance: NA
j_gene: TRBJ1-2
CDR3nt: NA
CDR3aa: CNVGQGSDYTF

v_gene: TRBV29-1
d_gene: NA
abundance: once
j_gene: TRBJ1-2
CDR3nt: TGCAGCGTCCTAACTGGACGGGGGGCACAAGGCTACACCTTC
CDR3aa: CSVLTGRGAQGYTF

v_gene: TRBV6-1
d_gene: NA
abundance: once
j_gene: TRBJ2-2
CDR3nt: TGTGCCAGCATGCGGTTTTCGACACTGGACACCGGGGAGCTGCTTTTT
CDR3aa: CASMRFSTLDTGELLF

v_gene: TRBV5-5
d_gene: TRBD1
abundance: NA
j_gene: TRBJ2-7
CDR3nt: TGTGCCAGCAGCATGGCCGGGGACAGTTTCTACGAGCAATACTTC
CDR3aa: CASSMAGDSFYEQYF

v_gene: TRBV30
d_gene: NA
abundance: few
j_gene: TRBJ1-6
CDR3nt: TGTGCCTGGAGATTCGGGGGCTTCTACTCACCCCTCCACTTT
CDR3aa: CAWRFGGFYSPLHF

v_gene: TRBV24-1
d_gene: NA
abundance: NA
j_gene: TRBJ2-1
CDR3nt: TGTGCCACCAGTGATTTGGGCTACGATGAGCAGTTCTTC
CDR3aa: CATSDLGYDEQFF

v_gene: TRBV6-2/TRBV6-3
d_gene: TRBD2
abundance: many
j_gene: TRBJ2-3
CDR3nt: TGTGCCAGCAGACTAGCGGGGAGCACAGATACGCAGTATTTT
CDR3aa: CASRLAGSTDTQYF

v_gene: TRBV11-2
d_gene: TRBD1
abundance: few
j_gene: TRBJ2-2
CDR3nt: TGTGCCAGCAGCCGGAACAGGGGGCGCAACGCCGGGGAGCTGTTTTTT
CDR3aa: CASSRNRGRNAGELFF

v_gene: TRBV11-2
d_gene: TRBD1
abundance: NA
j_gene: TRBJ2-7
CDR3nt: TGTGCCAGCAGCTTCGGGACAGGGGTCACCTTCGAGCAGTACTTT
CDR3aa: CASSFGTGVTFEQYF

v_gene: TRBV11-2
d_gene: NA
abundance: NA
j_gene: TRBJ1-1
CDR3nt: TGTGACAGCGATCTGGACGTGGGGTACACTGAAGCTTTCTTT
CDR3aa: CDSDLDVGYTEAFF

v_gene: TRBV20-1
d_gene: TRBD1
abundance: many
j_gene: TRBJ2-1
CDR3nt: TGCAGTGCGCCCCGACAGGGGAGCTACAATGAGCAGTTCTTC
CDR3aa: CSAPRQGSYNEQFF

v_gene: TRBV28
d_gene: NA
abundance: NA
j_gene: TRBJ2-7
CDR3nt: TGTGCCAGCATGGTCCAAGAAGGCCAGTGCTACGAGCAGTACTTC
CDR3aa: CASMVQEGQCYEQYF

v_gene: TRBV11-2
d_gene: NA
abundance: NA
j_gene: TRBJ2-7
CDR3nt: TGTGCCAGCAGCCCAATGACTAACGGGATCTCATACGAGCAGTACTTC
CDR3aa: CASSPMTNGISYEQYF

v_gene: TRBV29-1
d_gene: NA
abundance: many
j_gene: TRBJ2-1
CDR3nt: TGCAGCGTTGATGCGGCGGGGTACAATGAGCAGTTCTTC
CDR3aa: CSVDAAGYNEQFF

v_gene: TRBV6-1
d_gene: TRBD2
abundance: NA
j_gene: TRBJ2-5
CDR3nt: TGTGCCAGCACCCGAAAGCGGGGGATCCGAACAGAGACCCAGTACTTC
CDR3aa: CASTRKRGIRTETQYF

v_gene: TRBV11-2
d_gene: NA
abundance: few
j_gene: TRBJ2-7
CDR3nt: TGTGCCAGCAGCTTACGGGCAGACTACTACGAGCAATACTTC
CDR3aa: CASSLRADYYEQYF

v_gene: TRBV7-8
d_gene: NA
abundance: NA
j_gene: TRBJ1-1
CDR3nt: TGTGCCAGCAGCCCCCAGCGGAGTACTGAAGCTTTCTTT
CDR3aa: CASSPQRSTEAFF

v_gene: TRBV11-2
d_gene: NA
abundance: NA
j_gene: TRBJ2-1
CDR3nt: TGTACCAGCAGCTCAGATCGGAGTTTGGAGTTCTTC
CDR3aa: CTSSSDRSLEFF

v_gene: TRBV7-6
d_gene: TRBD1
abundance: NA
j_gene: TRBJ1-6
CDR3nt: TGTGCCAGCAGCCTGCGGGACAGTAGCTCACCCCTCCACTTT
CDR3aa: CASSLRDSSSPLHF

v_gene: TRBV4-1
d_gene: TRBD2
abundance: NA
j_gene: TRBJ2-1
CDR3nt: TGCGCCAGTAGCCAAGAGAGCGGGACTTGGGATGAGCAGTTCTTC
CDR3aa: CASSQESGTWDEQFF

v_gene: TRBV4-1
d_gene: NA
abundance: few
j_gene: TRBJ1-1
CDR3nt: TGCGCCAGCAGCCAAGATTGTTACAGGGCAACCACTGAAGCTTTCTTT
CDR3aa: CASSQDCYRATTEAFF

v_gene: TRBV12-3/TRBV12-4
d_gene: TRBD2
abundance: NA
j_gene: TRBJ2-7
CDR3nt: TGTGCCAGCAGTACCACTAGCGAGAAACTTGAGCCGTACTTC
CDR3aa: CASSTTSEKLEPYF

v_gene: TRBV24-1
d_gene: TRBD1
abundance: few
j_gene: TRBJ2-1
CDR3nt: TGTGCCACCAGTGATCCGACAGGGGGCGACGACAATGAGCAGTTCTTC
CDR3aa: CATSDPTGGDDNEQFF

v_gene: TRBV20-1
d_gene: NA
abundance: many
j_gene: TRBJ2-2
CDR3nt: TGCAGTGCTTATAGGGCCGGGGAGCTGTTTTTT
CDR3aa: CSAYRAGELFF

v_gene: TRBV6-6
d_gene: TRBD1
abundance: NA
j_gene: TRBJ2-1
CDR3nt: TGTTCCACCGACAGGGGGAATGAGCAGTTCTTC
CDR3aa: CSTDRGNEQFF

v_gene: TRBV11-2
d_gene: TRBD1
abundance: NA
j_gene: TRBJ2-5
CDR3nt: TGTGCCATTAGCCTTACAGGGGAGACCCAGCACTTC
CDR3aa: CAISLTGETQHF

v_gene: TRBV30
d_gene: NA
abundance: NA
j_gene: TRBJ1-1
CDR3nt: TGTGCCTGTAGTAGGGGGGGGGAGAATGAAACTTTCTTT
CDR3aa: CACSRGGENETFF

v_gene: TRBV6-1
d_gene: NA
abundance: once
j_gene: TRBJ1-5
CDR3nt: TGTGCCAGTAGTGCCTCCCGTTTCAATCAGCCCCAGCATTTT
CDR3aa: CASSASRFNQPQHF

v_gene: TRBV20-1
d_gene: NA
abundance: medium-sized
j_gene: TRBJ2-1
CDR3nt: TGCAGTGCTAGCGGGAGAAACTCCTACAATGAGCAGTTCTTC
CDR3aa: CSASGRNSYNEQFF